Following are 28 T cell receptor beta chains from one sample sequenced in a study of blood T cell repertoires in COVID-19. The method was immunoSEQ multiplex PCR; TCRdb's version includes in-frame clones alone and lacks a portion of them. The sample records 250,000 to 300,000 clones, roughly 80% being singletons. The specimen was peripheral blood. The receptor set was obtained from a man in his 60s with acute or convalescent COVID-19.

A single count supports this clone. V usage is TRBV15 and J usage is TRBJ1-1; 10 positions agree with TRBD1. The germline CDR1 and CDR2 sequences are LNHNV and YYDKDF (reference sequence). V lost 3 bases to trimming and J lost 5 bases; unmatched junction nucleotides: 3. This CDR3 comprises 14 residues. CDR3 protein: CATSRGQGRTEAFF. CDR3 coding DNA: TGTGCCACCAGCAGGGGACAGGGGAGGACTGAAGCTTTCTTT. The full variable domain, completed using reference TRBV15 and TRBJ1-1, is DAMVIQNPRYQVTQFGKPVTLSCSQTLNHNVMYWYQQKSSQAPKLLFHYYDKDFNNEADTPDNFQSRRPNTSFCFLDIRSPGLGDTAMYLCATSRGQGRTEAFFGQGTRLTVV.

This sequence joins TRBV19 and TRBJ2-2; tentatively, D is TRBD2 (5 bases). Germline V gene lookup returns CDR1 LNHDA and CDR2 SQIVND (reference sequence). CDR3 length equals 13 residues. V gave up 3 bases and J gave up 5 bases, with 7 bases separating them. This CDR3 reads CASSMRVTGELFF. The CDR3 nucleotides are TGTGCCAGTAGTATGCGGGTAACCGGGGAGCTGTTTTTT.

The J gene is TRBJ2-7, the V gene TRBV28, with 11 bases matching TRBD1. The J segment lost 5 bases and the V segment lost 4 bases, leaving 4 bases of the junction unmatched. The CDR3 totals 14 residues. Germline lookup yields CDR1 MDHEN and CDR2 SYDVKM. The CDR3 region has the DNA TGTGCCAGCAGTTCCGGGACAGGGGGGCACGAGCAGTACTTC. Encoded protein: CASSSGTGGHEQYF.

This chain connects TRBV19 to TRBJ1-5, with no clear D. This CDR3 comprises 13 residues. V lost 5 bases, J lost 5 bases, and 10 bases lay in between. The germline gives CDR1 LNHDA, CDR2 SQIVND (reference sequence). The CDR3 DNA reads TGTGCCAGTAGTGGGTCAGGCCATCAGCCCCAGCATTTT. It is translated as CASSGSGHQPQHF.

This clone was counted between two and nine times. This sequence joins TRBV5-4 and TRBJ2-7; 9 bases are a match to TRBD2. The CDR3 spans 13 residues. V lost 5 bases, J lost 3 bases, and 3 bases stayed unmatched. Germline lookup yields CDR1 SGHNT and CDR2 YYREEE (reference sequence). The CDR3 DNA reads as TGTGCCAGCAGTCGCGGGGGGGACTACGAGCAGTACTTC. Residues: CASSRGGDYEQYF. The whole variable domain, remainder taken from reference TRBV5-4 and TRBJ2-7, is ETGVTQSPTHLIKTRGQQVTLRCSSQSGHNTVSWYQQALGQGPQFIFQYYREEENGRGNFPPRFSGLQFPNYSSELNVNALELDDSALYLCASSRGGDYEQYFGPGTRLTVT.

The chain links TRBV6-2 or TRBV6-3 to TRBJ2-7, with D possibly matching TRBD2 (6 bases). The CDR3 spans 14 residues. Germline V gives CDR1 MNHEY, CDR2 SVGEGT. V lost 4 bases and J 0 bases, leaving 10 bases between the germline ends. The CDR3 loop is CASSSGTLSYEQYF. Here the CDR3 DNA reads TGTGCCAGCAGTTCCGGGACTCTCTCCTACGAGCAGTACTTC.

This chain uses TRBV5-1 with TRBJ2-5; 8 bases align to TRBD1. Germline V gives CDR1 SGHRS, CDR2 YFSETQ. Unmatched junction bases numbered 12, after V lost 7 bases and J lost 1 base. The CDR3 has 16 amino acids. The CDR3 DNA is TGCGCCAGCTCTTGGACGACAGGGGTCTCCCAAGAGACCCAGTACTTC. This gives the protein CASSWTTGVSQETQYF.

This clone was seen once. In DNA, the CDR3 is TGCGCCAGCAGCTTGGTCCGCCGCGGGGGTCCTAGCTCCTATAATTCACCCCTCCACTTT. It encodes CASSLVRRGGPSSYNSPLHF. This rearrangement joins TRBV5-1 to TRBJ1-6; TRBD1 might be the D (5 bases). The CDR3 length is 20 residues. The V and J ends lost 0 bases and 0 bases respectively, with 19 bases between them. Per the germline V gene, CDR1 is SGHRS and CDR2 is YFSETQ.

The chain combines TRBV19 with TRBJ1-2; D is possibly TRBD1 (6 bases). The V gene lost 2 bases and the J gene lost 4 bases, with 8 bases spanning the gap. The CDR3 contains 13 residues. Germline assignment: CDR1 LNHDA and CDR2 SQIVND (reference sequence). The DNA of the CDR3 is TGTGCCAGTAGTATAACAGGGCTCTATGGCTACACCTTC. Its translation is CASSITGLYGYTF. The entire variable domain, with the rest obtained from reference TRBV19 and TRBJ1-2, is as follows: DGGITQSPKYLFRKEGQNVTLSCEQNLNHDAMYWYRQDPGQGLRLIYYSQIVNDFQKGDIAEGYSVSREKKESFPLTVTSAQKNPTAFYLCASSITGLYGYTFGSGTRLTVV.

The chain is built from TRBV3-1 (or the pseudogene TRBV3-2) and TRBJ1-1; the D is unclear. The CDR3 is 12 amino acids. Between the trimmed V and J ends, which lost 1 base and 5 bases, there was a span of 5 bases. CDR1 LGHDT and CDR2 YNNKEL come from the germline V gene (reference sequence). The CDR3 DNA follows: TGTGCCAGCAGCCAAGCAACTACTGAAGCTTTCTTT. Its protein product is CASSQATTEAFF.

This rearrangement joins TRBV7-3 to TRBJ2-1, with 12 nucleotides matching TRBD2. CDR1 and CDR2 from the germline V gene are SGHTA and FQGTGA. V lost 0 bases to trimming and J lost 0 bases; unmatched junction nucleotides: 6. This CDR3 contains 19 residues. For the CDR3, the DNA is TGTGCCAGCAGCTTAACGCGGACTAGCGGGACTGGCTCCTACAATGAGCAGTTCTTC. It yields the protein CASSLTRTSGTGSYNEQFF.

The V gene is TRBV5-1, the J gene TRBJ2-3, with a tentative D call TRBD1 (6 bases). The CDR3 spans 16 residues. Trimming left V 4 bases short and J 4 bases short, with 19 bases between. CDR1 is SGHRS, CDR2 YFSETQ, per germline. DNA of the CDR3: TGCGCCAGCAGCCCGGGGACAAGAGCTGGGGCAGATACGCAGTATTTT. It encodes CASSPGTRAGADTQYF.

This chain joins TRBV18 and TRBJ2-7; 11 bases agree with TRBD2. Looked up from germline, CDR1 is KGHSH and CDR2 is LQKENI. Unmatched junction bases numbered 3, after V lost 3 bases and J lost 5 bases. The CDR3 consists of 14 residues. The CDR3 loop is CASSPSLAGDEQYF. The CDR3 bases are TGTGCCAGCTCACCTTCACTAGCGGGAGACGAGCAGTACTTC.

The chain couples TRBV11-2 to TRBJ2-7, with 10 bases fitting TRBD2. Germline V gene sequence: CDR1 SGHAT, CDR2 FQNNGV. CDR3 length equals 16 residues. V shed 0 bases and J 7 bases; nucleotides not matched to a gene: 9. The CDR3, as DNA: TGTGCCAGCAGCTTAGAAAGGAGCGGGAGGGCCGGTGAGCAGTACTTC. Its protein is CASSLERSGRAGEQYF.

This CDR3 is CASSPVWGEPNGYTF. The CDR3 bases are TGTGCCAGCTCACCGGTCTGGGGAGAGCCTAATGGCTACACCTTC. The chain carries TRBV18 and TRBJ1-2, with D unresolved. Looked up from germline, CDR1 is KGHSH and CDR2 is LQKENI. The CDR3 totals 15 residues. V was pared by 3 bases and J by 6 bases, with 17 bases between.

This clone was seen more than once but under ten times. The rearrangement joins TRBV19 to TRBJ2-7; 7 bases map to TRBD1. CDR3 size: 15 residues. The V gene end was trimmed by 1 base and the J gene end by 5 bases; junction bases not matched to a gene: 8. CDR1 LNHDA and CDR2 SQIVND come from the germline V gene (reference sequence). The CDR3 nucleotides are TGTGCCAGTAGTATAGCTACAGGGGTGAGGAACGAGCAGTACTTC. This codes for CASSIATGVRNEQYF.

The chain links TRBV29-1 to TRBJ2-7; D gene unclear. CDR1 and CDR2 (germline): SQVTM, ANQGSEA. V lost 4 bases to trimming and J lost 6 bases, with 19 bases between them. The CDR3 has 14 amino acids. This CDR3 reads CSVVVFGTSREQYF. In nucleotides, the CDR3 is TGCAGCGTTGTAGTATTTGGTACTTCTCGCGAGCAGTACTTC.

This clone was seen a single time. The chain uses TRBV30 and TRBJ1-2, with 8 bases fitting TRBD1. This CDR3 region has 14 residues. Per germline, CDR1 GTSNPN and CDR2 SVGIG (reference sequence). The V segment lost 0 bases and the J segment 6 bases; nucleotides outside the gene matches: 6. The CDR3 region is CAWSVSGQGDGYTF. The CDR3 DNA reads TGTGCCTGGAGTGTATCTGGACAGGGAGATGGCTACACCTTC.

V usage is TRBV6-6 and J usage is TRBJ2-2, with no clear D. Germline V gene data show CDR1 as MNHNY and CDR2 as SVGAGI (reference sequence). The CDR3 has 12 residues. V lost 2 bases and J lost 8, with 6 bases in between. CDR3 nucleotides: TGTGCCAGCAGTTACACAAGAGGGGAGCTGTTTTTT. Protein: CASSYTRGELFF.

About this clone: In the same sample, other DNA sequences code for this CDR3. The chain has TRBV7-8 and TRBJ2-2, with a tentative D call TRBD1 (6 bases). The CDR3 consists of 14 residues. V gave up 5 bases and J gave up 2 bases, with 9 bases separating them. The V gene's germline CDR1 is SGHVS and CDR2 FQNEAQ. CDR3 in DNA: TGTGCCAGCAGCCTACAGGGAAACACCGGGGAGCTGTTTTTT. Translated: CASSLQGNTGELFF.

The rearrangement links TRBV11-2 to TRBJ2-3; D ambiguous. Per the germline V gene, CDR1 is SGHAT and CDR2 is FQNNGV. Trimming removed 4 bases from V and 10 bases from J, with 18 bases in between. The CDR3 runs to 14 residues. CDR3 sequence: CASSSNPRDGAQYF. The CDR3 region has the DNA TGTGCCAGCAGCTCCAATCCGAGAGATGGAGCGCAGTATTTT.

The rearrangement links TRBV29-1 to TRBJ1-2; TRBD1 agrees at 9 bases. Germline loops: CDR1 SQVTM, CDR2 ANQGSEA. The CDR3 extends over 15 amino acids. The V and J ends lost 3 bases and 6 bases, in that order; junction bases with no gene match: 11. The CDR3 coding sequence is TGCAGCGTTGATCGGAACAGGGGGCATCACGATGGCTACACCTTC. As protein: CSVDRNRGHHDGYTF.

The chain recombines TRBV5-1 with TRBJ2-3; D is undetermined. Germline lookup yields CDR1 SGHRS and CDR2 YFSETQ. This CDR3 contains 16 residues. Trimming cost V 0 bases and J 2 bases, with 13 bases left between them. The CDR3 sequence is CASSLDSRLFTDTQYF. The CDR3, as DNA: TGCGCCAGCAGCTTGGACTCCCGCCTCTTCACAGATACGCAGTATTTT.

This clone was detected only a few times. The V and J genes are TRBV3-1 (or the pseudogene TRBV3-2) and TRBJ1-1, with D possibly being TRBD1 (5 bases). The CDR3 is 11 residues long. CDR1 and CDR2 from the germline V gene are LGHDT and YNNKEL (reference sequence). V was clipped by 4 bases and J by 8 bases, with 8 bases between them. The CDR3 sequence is CASSRQGEAFF. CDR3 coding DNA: TGTGCCAGCAGCCGGCAGGGAGAAGCTTTCTTT.

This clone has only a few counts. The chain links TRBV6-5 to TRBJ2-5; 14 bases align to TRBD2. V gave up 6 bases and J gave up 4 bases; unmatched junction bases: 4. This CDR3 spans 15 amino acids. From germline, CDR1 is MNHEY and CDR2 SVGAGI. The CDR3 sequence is CASRTSGGARETQYF. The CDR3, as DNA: TGTGCCAGCAGGACTAGCGGGGGGGCCCGAGAGACCCAGTACTTC.

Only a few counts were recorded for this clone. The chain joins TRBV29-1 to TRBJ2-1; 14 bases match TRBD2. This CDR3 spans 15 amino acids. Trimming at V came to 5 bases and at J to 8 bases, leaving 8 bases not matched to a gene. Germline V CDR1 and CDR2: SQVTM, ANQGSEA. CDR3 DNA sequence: TGCAGCGTTAAGTCCGGGACTAGCGGGAGTTATGAGCAGTTCTTC. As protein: CSVKSGTSGSYEQFF.

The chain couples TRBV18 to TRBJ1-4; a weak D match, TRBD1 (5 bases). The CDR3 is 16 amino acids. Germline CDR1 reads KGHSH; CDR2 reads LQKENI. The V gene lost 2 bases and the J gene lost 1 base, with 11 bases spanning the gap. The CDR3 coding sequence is TGTGCCAGCTCACCATCAGCGCAGGGAACTAATGAAAAACTGTTTTTT. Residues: CASSPSAQGTNEKLFF.

The CDR3: CASSQVPSLGEKLFF. The CDR3 region has the DNA TGTGCCAGCAGCCAAGTTCCTTCCCTGGGCGAAAAACTGTTTTTT. The genes are TRBV3-1 (or the pseudogene TRBV3-2) and TRBJ1-4; no clear D. CDR1 LGHDT and CDR2 YNNKEL come from the germline V gene (reference sequence). The germline V and J ends were trimmed by 1 base and 8 bases, with 14 bases remaining between them. This CDR3 is 15 amino acids long.